Below are 12 T cell receptor beta chains sequenced from a single sample in a study of Graves' ophthalmopathy and Graves' hyperthyroidism. CDR3 regions of TCR beta were amplified from RNA transcripts. After a first-round RT-PCR with HTBI primers, a second-round multiplex PCR was run. TCRdb passed the multiplex PCR reads through MiXCR, listing each CDR3 protein once. This table has 240,000 or so distinct CDR3 sequences, around 42% appearing once. The sequenced sample consisted of peripheral blood. All receptors come from an adult man with Graves' ophthalmopathy.

This clonotype was counted at least ten times. This chain joins TRBV24-1 and TRBJ2-2, with D perhaps matching TRBD1 (6 bases). Germline CDR1 is KGHDR and CDR2 is SFDVKD. This CDR3 spans 13 amino acids. V was shortened by 9 bases and J by 4 bases, with 11 bases between the two germline ends. CDR3 in amino acids: CATLDRFTGELFF. The CDR3 coding sequence is TGTGCCACCTTGGACAGATTCACCGGGGAGCTGTTTTTT.

This clonotype was observed a few times. The rearrangement links TRBV5-4 to TRBJ1-2; TRBD1 might be the D (5 bases). The CDR3 runs 14 residues. Germline V gene lookup returns CDR1 SGHNT and CDR2 YYREEE (reference sequence). V lost 0 bases and J 3 bases, leaving 9 bases between the germline ends. The CDR3 DNA reads as TGTGCCAGCAGCTTGGGAGGGGTGGACTATGGCTACACCTTC. It yields the protein CASSLGGVDYGYTF.

The chain is built from TRBV10-2 and TRBJ1-5; 7 bases are shared with TRBD1. Germline trimming cut 7 bases from V and 5 bases from J; bases unmatched to any gene: 5. The germline CDR1 and CDR2 sequences are WSHSY and SAAADI. The CDR3 loop spans 13 amino acids. In DNA form, the CDR3 reads TGCGCCAGCACCGACAGGGTGCATCAGCCCCAGCATTTT. This gives the protein CASTDRVHQPQHF.

With respect to this clonotype: At one boundary the junction diverges from the germline segment, which might be a read error. The chain employs TRBV9 and TRBJ1-1; D remains unclear. Germline V lookup: CDR1 SGDLS, CDR2 YYNGEE. The CDR3 contains 13 residues. In nucleotides, the CDR3 is TGTGCCAGCAGCGTAGCCGTGGGCACTAAAGCTTTCTTT. Translation: CASSVAVGTKAFF.

The chain combines TRBV7-2 with TRBJ1-1; D ambiguous. CDR1 SGHTA and CDR2 FQGNSA come from the germline V gene. The germline V and J ends were trimmed by 6 bases and 3 bases, with 14 bases remaining between them. This CDR3 is 14 amino acids long. In nucleotides, the CDR3 is TGTGCCAGCAGTCCATACACGCAGGACACTGAAGCTTTCTTT. It specifies CASSPYTQDTEAFF.

This chain connects TRBV12-3 or TRBV12-4 to TRBJ1-4, with 7 bases matching TRBD1. The CDR3 runs to 14 residues. With 3 bases clipped from V and 12 bases from J, the junction kept 10 bases outside the gene matches. The CDR3 loop is CASSFGQAGRELFF. Written as DNA, the CDR3 is TGTGCCAGCAGTTTCGGACAGGCCGGGAGGGAACTGTTTTTT.

The rearrangement uses TRBV4-1 and TRBJ1-2; D gene uncertain. V lost 5 bases and J 0 bases, leaving 10 bases between the germline ends. This CDR3 is 14 amino acids long. Per germline, CDR1 MGHRA and CDR2 YSYEKL. This chain's CDR3 is CASSSAGANYGYTF. For the CDR3, the DNA is TGCGCCAGCAGCTCAGCTGGGGCTAACTATGGCTACACCTTC.

The chain employs TRBV30 and TRBJ2-7; no clear D. This CDR3 region has 12 residues. Germline CDR1 reads GTSNPN; CDR2 reads SVGIG (reference sequence). Trimming took 5 bases from V and 3 from J, leaving 11 bases between them. CDR3 nucleotide sequence: TGTGCCTGGGGAACCGCGGTCTACGAGCAGTACTTC. Its translation is CAWGTAVYEQYF.

The chain links TRBV24-1 to TRBJ1-2; D is unresolved. The length of the CDR3 is 14 residues. Trimming took off 0 bases at V and 4 bases at J, with 8 bases between the two ends. The germline V gene has CDR1 KGHDR and CDR2 SFDVKD. The chain's CDR3 is CATSDLSQAYGYTF. The CDR3 DNA reads as TGTGCCACCAGTGATTTGAGCCAAGCCTATGGCTACACCTTC.

The rearrangement links TRBV4-1 to TRBJ2-7, with 7 bases fitting TRBD2. V trimming: 0 bases; J trimming: 2 bases; junction bases outside the gene matches: 7. This CDR3 contains 16 residues. Germline lookup yields CDR1 MGHRA and CDR2 YSYEKL. This CDR3 reads CASSQDLASGAYEQYF. The CDR3 bases are TGCGCCAGCAGCCAAGATCTTGCCAGCGGGGCCTACGAGCAGTACTTC.

This clonotype was observed a handful of times. The rearrangement joins TRBV10-2 to TRBJ2-5; 11 nucleotides line up with TRBD2. The germline CDR1 and CDR2 sequences are WSHSY and SAAADI. The CDR3 is made up of 16 amino acids. The J segment lost 1 base and the V segment lost 6 bases, leaving 7 bases of the junction unmatched. CDR3 sequence: CASRPRLAGSQETQYF. For the CDR3, the DNA is TGCGCCAGCAGACCTAGACTAGCGGGGAGCCAAGAGACCCAGTACTTC.

This clonotype showed up many times. The chain has TRBV10-3 and TRBJ2-6, with D uncertain. With 7 bases removed from V and 4 bases from J, the gap between germline ends came to 8 bases. The CDR3 has 13 residues. The germline V gene encodes CDR1 ENHRY and CDR2 SYGVKD. This chain's CDR3 is CAINGNGANVLTF. The DNA for the CDR3 is TGTGCCATCAATGGGAACGGGGCCAACGTCCTGACTTTC.